A single sample is the source of the 8 T cell receptor beta chains below, sequenced in a study of blood T cell repertoires in COVID-19. Clones were sequenced by immunoSEQ multiplex PCR, and TCRdb holds only the in-frame ones, with some missing. The data contain fewer than 250,000 clones, about 85% of them singletons. Sequencing input: peripheral blood. All receptors come from a man under 40 with acute or convalescent COVID-19.

This clone occurred once. The chain employs TRBV10-1 and TRBJ1-1; unclear D gene. Germline assignment: CDR1 WNHNN and CDR2 SYGVQD (reference sequence). Trimming shortened V by 0 bases and J by 4 bases, and 6 bases separated the two germline ends. The CDR3 loop spans 13 amino acids. In DNA form, the CDR3 reads TGCGCCAGCAGTGAGTCGGAGGGCACTGAAGCTTTCTTT. Encoded protein: CASSESEGTEAFF.

V usage is TRBV27 and J usage is TRBJ1-5; weak D call: TRBD1 (6 bases). This CDR3 spans 13 amino acids. V was trimmed by 5 bases and J by 5 bases, leaving 10 bases between them. Germline-derived CDR1 and CDR2 are MNHEY and SMNVEV (reference sequence). The CDR3 loop reads CASSPQGHQPQHF. In nucleotides, the CDR3 is TGTGCCAGCAGTCCGCAGGGGCATCAGCCCCAGCATTTT.

The chain recombines TRBV10-1 with TRBJ1-6, with D perhaps matching TRBD1 (6 bases). The V gene's germline CDR1 is WNHNN and CDR2 SYGVQD (reference sequence). V was shortened by 10 bases and J by 8 bases, with 15 bases between the two germline ends. The CDR3 length is 13 residues. In DNA, the CDR3 is TGCGCCACCTCCGGGCAGGGGTATTCACCCCTCCACTTT. It encodes CATSGQGYSPLHF.

The chain is built from TRBV5-1 and TRBJ1-6, with TRBD1 as a possible D gene (6 bases). Germline V gene sequence: CDR1 SGHRS, CDR2 YFSETQ. This CDR3 comprises 14 residues. Trimming took 3 bases from V and 7 from J, leaving 11 bases between them. The CDR3 region is CASSSGQLNSPLHF. In DNA, the CDR3 is TGCGCCAGCAGCTCGGGACAACTCAATTCACCCCTCCACTTT.

The chain employs TRBV5-1 and TRBJ2-3, with TRBD2 as a possible D gene (6 bases). Germline V lookup: CDR1 SGHRS, CDR2 YFSETQ. The CDR3 loop spans 15 amino acids. V dropped 3 bases and J dropped 5 bases, with 16 bases sitting between them. CDR3 protein: CASSSTRGSLDTQYF. Written as DNA, the CDR3 is TGCGCCAGCAGCTCGACTAGAGGGTCCTTAGATACGCAGTATTTT.

V usage is TRBV6-5 and J usage is TRBJ1-5, with a tentative D call TRBD1 (6 bases). The V end was cut by 7 bases, the J end by 7 bases, with 17 bases between. This CDR3 comprises 14 residues. In germline, CDR1 is MNHEY, CDR2 SVGAGI. The CDR3 DNA sequence: TGTGCCAGCATAAACAGGGCCTCAGGACAGCCCCAGCATTTT. Translated, it gives CASINRASGQPQHF.

The rearrangement uses TRBV6-1 and TRBJ2-7; D is undetermined. This CDR3 is 14 amino acids long. Between the trimmed V and J ends, which lost 3 bases and 2 bases, there was a span of 11 bases. CDR1 and CDR2 from the germline V gene are MNHNS and SASEGT. The chain's CDR3 is CASSDLQPPYEQYF. The CDR3 region has the DNA TGTGCCAGCAGTGATTTACAGCCCCCCTACGAGCAGTACTTC.

The chain links TRBV6-5 to TRBJ2-1; TRBD1 matches 9 bases. Unmatched junction bases numbered 2, after V lost 7 bases and J lost 4 bases. The CDR3 extends over 13 amino acids. Germline loops: CDR1 MNHEY, CDR2 SVGAGI. This chain's CDR3 is CASKGTGYNEQFF. The DNA of the CDR3 is TGTGCCAGCAAAGGGACAGGGTACAATGAGCAGTTCTTC.